This T cell receptor (beta chain) was identified during a study of identical twins. Overall study findings and caveats: Rather than following the same donors, the conclusions depended on cross-sectional statistical analysis. Memory repertoires lacked the insertion deficit that abundant cord blood beta clonotypes showed.

The cDNA had a unique molecular identifier and a template-switch universal primer site. TCRdb reprocessed the 5' RACE reads with MiXCR, giving one entry per CDR3 protein. The sample contains about 890,000 distinct CDR3 sequences, 9% to 15% of which appear only once. This clonotype has ten or more counts. Its specificity is not known. The same data also contributed to another study, on yellow fever vaccine responses in identical twins.

This clonotype was obtained from a woman under 30 in good health. Sample: PBMCs.

The CDR3 here is CASSQSPGYEQYF. The CDR3 DNA is TGCGCCAGCAGCCAGTCTCCAGGCTACGAGCAGTACTTC. The rearrangement uses TRBV4-1 and TRBJ2-7; D unresolved. V lost 3 bases, J lost 3 bases, and 9 bases lay in between. CDR3 size: 13 residues. Germline V gene sequence: CDR1 MGHRA, CDR2 YSYEKL.